This T cell receptor beta chain was recorded in a study of cytomegalovirus exposure and HLA in healthy donors. The PCR used 60 Vbeta and 13 Jbeta primers. Authors' analysis steps: It was a later analysis that counted 75 million to 90 million unique TCR beta chains, of which some 9.9 million were shared. Produced via immunoSEQ multiplex PCR; TCRdb's table is partial and in-frame only. From that table come the V and J calls and clone size; the DNA was used to work out D and trimming. The data hold approximately 150,000 clones, with around 77% observed a single time. Turning to this clone: Its target is not known.

The germline CDR1 and CDR2 sequences are MDHEN and SYDVKM. Trimming pared 5 bases from V and 3 bases from J, leaving 11 bases between. The CDR3 is 14 residues long. Study-level results: In most subjects, TCR beta sequences reportedly gave accurate predictions of HLA-A and HLA-B alleles. The authors later linked a missense DCLRE1C variant to TCR beta V- and J-gene trimming.

The sequencing sample was made of PBMCs. This chain connects TRBV28 to TRBJ2-1; D is undetermined. The sequence derives from a woman aged 40 to 55 in good health and CMV-seronegative. The CDR3 DNA reads TGTGCCAGCAGTCTAAGCTACCTCTACAATGAGCAGTTCTTC. This codes for CASSLSYLYNEQFF. The full variable domain, its missing parts supplied by reference TRBV28 and TRBJ2-1, is DVKVTQSSRYLVKRTGEKVFLECVQDMDHENMFWYRQDPGLGLRLIYFSYDVKMKEKGDIPEGYSVSREKKERFSLILESASTNQTSMYLCASSLSYLYNEQFFGPGTRLTVL.